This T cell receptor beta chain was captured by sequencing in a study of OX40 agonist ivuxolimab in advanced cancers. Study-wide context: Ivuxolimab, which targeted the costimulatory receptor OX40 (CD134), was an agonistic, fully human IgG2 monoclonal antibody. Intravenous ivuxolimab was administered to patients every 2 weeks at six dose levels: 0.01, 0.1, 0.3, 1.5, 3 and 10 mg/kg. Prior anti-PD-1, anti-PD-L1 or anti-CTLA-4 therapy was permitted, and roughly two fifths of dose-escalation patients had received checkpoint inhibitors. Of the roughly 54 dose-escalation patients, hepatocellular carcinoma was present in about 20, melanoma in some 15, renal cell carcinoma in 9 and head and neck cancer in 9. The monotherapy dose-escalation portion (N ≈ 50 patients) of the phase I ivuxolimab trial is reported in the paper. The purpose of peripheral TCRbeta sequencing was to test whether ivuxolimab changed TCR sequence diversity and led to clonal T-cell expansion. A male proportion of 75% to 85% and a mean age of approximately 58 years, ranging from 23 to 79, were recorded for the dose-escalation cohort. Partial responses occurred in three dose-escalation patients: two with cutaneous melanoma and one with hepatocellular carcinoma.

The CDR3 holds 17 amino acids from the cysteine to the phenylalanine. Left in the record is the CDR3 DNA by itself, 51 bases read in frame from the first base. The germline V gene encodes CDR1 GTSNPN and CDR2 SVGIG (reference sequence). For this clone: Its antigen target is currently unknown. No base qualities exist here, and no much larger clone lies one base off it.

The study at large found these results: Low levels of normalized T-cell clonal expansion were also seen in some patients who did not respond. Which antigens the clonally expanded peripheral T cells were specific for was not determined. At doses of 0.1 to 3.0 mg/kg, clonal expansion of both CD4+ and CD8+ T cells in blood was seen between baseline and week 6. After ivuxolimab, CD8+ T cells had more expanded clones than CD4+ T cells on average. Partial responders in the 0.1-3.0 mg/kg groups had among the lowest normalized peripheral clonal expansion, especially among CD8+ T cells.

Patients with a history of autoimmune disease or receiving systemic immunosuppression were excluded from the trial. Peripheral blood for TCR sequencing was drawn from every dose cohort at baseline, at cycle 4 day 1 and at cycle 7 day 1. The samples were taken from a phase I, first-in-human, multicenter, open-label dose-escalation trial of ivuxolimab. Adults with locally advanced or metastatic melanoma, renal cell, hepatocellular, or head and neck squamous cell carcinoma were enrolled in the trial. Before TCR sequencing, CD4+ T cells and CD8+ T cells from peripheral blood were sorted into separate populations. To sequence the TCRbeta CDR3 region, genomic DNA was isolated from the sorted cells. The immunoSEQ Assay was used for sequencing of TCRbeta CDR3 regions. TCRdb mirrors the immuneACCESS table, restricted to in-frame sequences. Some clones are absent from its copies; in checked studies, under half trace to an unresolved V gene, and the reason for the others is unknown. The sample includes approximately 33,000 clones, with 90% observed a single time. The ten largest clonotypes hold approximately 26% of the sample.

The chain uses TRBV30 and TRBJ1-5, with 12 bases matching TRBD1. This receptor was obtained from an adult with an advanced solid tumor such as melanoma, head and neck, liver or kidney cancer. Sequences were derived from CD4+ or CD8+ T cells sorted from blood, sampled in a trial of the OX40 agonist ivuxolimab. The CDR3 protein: CAVGTGGVGSSNQPQHF. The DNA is TGTGCGGTTGGGACAGGGGGCGTTGGGTCGAGCAATCAGCCCCAGCATTTT. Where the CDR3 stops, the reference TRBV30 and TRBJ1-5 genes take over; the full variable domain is SQTIHQWPATLVQPVGSPLSLECTVEGTSNPNLYWYRQAAGRGLQLLFYSVGIGQISSEVPQNLSASRPQDRQFILSSKKLLLSDSGFYLCAVGTGGVGSSNQPQHFGDGTRLSIL.